This T cell receptor (beta chain) was obtained from a study of early stage breast cancer tumors. Study-level findings and limits: Most shared enriched TCRB sequences were commonly generated ones. Compared with adjacent normal breast tissue, tumors showed 2 to 2.5-fold greater T cell density and higher clonality.

Worth noting for this clone: No antigen is known for it.

Each sample had two DNA replicates, approximately 0.5 ug blood or around 1.5 ug tissue. Data came from immunoSEQ multiplex PCR; TCRdb stores just in-frame clones and leaves some out. The table has tens of thousands of clones, approximately 72% seen once. This CDR3 is 12 amino acids long. Germline V CDR1 and CDR2: SNHLY, FYNNEI. J was trimmed by 11 bases and V by 4 bases; bases with no gene match: 4. The receptor was derived from a person aged 45 to 59 with breast cancer. This chain connects TRBV2 to TRBJ1-4; TRBD1 matches at 7 bases. The sample taken for sequencing was blood. The CDR3: CASSAGRGKLFF. The CDR3 DNA reads as TGTGCCAGCAGTGCCGGCAGGGGGAAACTGTTTTTT.